The sequence of this T cell receptor beta chain was determined in a study of T cell repertoires in cytomegalovirus infection. Study at large: It was recently identified HLA-C-restricted and well-studied HLA-B-restricted CMV epitopes that the study used. TCR beta signatures that were public indicated CMV infection and matching HLA type. General observations from the study: There were HLA-C-restricted CMV-specific TCR beta clonotypes dominating the ex vivo response. CMV carriers having the relevant HLA were flagged by cumulative public TCR beta family frequency.

This clonotype was seen a handful of times. Its antigen is as yet unknown. TCRdb re-analysed the reads in MiXCR, keeping a single row per CDR3 protein. The sample lists approximately 100,000 distinct CDR3 sequences; under 45% were seen once. Trimming removed 5 bases from V and 3 bases from J, with 17 bases in between. The germline gives CDR1 LNHNV, CDR2 YYDKDF (reference sequence). The CDR3 covers 15 residues. This TCR derives from a human donor in good health (CMV status not recorded). Some clones in this sample may be carry-over from other donors' samples. The chain uses TRBV15 and TRBJ2-7; D is possibly TRBD1 or TRBD2 (5 bases each). Sequencing used CD8+ T cells from cultured PBMCs, obtained from culture after CMV antigen stimulation. The CDR3 is CATSEGRRQFYEQYF. The DNA for the CDR3 is TGTGCCACCAGCGAGGGGCGACGGCAGTTCTACGAGCAGTACTTC. Variable domain in full (rest from reference TRBV15 and TRBJ2-7): DAMVIQNPRYQVTQFGKPVTLSCSQTLNHNVMYWYQQKSSQAPKLLFHYYDKDFNNEADTPDNFQSRRPNTSFCFLDIRSPGLGDTAMYLCATSEGRRQFYEQYFGPGTRLTVT.